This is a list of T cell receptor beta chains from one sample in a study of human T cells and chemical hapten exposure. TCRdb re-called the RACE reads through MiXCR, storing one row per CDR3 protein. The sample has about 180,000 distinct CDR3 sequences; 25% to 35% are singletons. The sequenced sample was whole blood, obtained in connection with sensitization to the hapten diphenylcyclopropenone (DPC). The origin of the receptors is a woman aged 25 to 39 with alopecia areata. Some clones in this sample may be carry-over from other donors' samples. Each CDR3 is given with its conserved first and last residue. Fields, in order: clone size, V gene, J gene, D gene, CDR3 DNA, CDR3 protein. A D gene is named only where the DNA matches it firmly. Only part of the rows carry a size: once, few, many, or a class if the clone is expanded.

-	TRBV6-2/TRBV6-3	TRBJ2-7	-	TGTGCCAGCAGTTACTCGCCACAGGGCGGCGAGCAGTACTTC	CASSYSPQGGEQYF
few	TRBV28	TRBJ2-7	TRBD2	TGTGCCAGCAGTTTTGCCCTAGCGGGAGGTCTCGAGCAGTACTTC	CASSFALAGGLEQYF
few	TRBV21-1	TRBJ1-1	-	TGTGCCAGCAGCAAAGGTGCAGGGAAGTTTGAAGCTTTCTTT	CASSKGAGKFEAFF
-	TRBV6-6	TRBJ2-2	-	TGTGCCAGCAGTTACATGGGGCAGGGTAGGGCCGGGGAGCTGTTTTTT	CASSYMGQGRAGELFF
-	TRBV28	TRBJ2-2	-	TGTGCCAGCAGTCTCCAGGGTTACACCGGGGAGCTGTTTTTT	CASSLQGYTGELFF
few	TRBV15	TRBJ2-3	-	TGTGCCACCAGCAGGGGAGAGGGGGAGGCGACAGATACGCAGTATTTT	CATSRGEGEATDTQYF
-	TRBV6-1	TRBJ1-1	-	TGTGCCAGCAGGATATCGGGGGACGGGGTCACTGAAGCTTTCTTT	CASRISGDGVTEAFF
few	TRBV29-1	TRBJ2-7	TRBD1	TGCAGCGTTGCGACAGGGGGATACGAGCAGTACTTC	CSVATGGYEQYF
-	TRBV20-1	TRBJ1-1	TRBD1	TGCAGTGCTAGTAAGGGGGCCGGCACTGAAGCTTTCTTT	CSASKGAGTEAFF
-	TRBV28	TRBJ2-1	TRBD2	TGTGCCAGCAGGGGACCGGGACTAGCGGGGGGGGATGAGCAGTTCTTC	CASRGPGLAGGDEQFF
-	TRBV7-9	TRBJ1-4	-	TGTGCCAGCAGGCTCGGAGGGAATGAAAAACTGTTTTTT	CASRLGGNEKLFF